These T cell receptor beta chains were read from a single sample in a study of blood T cells in healthy people across ages. TCRdb fed the 5' RACE reads into MiXCR, producing one record per CDR3 protein. This sample has about 640,000 distinct CDR3 sequences, with 45% to 65% found just once. Sample: blood. These TCRs come from a man aged 55 to 70 in good health. CDR3s include the opening cysteine and the closing phenylalanine or tryptophan. D genes are given only for firm matches. Only part of the rows carry a size: once, few, many, or a class if the clone is expanded.

D gene: NA; clone size: NA; V gene: TRBV29-1; J gene: TRBJ2-3; CDR3 DNA: TGCAGCGGCGGAGGGGTAGATACGCAGTATTTT; CDR3 protein: CSGGGVDTQYF
D gene: NA; clone size: few; V gene: TRBV6-5; J gene: TRBJ1-1; CDR3 DNA: TGTGCCAGCAGTTACGCGGCAGAACAAAAAGCTTTCTTT; CDR3 protein: CASSYAAEQKAFF
D gene: NA; clone size: NA; V gene: TRBV4-1; J gene: TRBJ2-7; CDR3 DNA: TGCGCCAGCAGCCAAGAGTGGCAGGTCTCCTACGAGCAGTACTTC; CDR3 protein: CASSQEWQVSYEQYF
D gene: NA; clone size: NA; V gene: TRBV10-2; J gene: TRBJ1-6; CDR3 DNA: TGCGCCAGCAGGGTTGACAGAGGCTCCTATAATTCACCCCTCCACTTT; CDR3 protein: CASRVDRGSYNSPLHF
D gene: TRBD2; clone size: NA; V gene: TRBV2; J gene: TRBJ2-5; CDR3 DNA: TGTGCCAGCAGGAGACTAGCGGGGAGTCAAGAGACCCAGTACTTC; CDR3 protein: CASRRLAGSQETQYF
D gene: NA; clone size: few; V gene: TRBV25-1; J gene: TRBJ2-5; CDR3 DNA: TGTGCCAGCAGTTCCGGGGCCGTCGGGACCCAGTACTTC; CDR3 protein: CASSSGAVGTQYF
D gene: NA; clone size: NA; V gene: TRBV10-3; J gene: TRBJ2-6; CDR3 DNA: TGTGCCATCAGTGAGGGGGTGTCTGGGGCCAACGTCCTGACTTTC; CDR3 protein: CAISEGVSGANVLTF
D gene: NA; clone size: few; V gene: TRBV7-9; J gene: TRBJ2-4; CDR3 DNA: TGTGCCAGCAGCTTCTCTGAACGAACAGCTAAAAACATTCAGTACTTC; CDR3 protein: CASSFSERTAKNIQYF
D gene: NA; clone size: NA; V gene: TRBV11-2; J gene: TRBJ2-1; CDR3 DNA: TGTGCCAGCAGATCCACCCCGGGGGCCCTAGCGAATGAGCAGTTCTTC; CDR3 protein: CASRSTPGALANEQFF
D gene: NA; clone size: NA; V gene: TRBV4-1; J gene: TRBJ2-7; CDR3 DNA: TGCGCCAGCAGCCAAGATAGGGAACAGATCCGCAATGAGCAGTACTTC; CDR3 protein: CASSQDREQIRNEQYF
D gene: TRBD1; clone size: NA; V gene: TRBV6-6; J gene: TRBJ2-3; CDR3 DNA: TGTGCCAGCAGTTACCGGGGACAGGGTGGCACAGATACGCAGTATTTT; CDR3 protein: CASSYRGQGGTDTQYF
D gene: NA; clone size: few; V gene: TRBV12-3/TRBV12-4; J gene: TRBJ2-1; CDR3 DNA: TGTGCCAGCAGTCCTCAGACGGACAATGAGCAGTTCTTC; CDR3 protein: CASSPQTDNEQFF
D gene: NA; clone size: once; V gene: TRBV4-1; J gene: TRBJ1-2; CDR3 DNA: TGCGCCAGCAGCCAATCCAGGGGTGGACATGGCTACACCTTC; CDR3 protein: CASSQSRGGHGYTF
D gene: TRBD1; clone size: NA; V gene: TRBV10-3; J gene: TRBJ1-6; CDR3 DNA: TGTGCCATCAGTGAGAGGGAGGGGGCTGACTCACCCCTCCACTTT; CDR3 protein: CAISEREGADSPLHF
D gene: NA; clone size: NA; V gene: TRBV5-6; J gene: TRBJ2-7; CDR3 DNA: TGTGCCAGCAGGTACGTCGGGGGCTCCTACGAGCAGTACTTC; CDR3 protein: CASRYVGGSYEQYF
D gene: NA; clone size: NA; V gene: TRBV14; J gene: TRBJ2-7; CDR3 DNA: TGTGCCAGCAGCCAACATACAGGGTGGGTAACCTACGAGCAGTACTTC; CDR3 protein: CASSQHTGWVTYEQYF
D gene: NA; clone size: NA; V gene: TRBV12-3/TRBV12-4; J gene: TRBJ1-2; CDR3 DNA: TGTGCCAGCAGTCCCGGGACCGTTGGTGTGGGGGGCTACACCTTC; CDR3 protein: CASSPGTVGVGGYTF
D gene: NA; clone size: NA; V gene: TRBV28; J gene: TRBJ1-4; CDR3 DNA: TGTGCCAGCAGTTTATATCGGCAAATAAATGAAAAACTGTTTTTT; CDR3 protein: CASSLYRQINEKLFF
D gene: NA; clone size: few; V gene: TRBV5-1; J gene: TRBJ2-4; CDR3 DNA: TGCGCCAGCAGCTTGGAGGGTAGAGGTGTGCAGTACTTC; CDR3 protein: CASSLEGRGVQYF
D gene: TRBD1; clone size: few; V gene: TRBV11-2; J gene: TRBJ1-6; CDR3 DNA: TGTGCCAGCAGCGCGGGACAGGTGGGTTCACCCCTCCACTTT; CDR3 protein: CASSAGQVGSPLHF
D gene: NA; clone size: once; V gene: TRBV5-1; J gene: TRBJ2-7; CDR3 DNA: TGCGCCAGCCGCATCGGGGCCGACGAGCGGTACTTC; CDR3 protein: CASRIGADERYF
D gene: NA; clone size: few; V gene: TRBV3-1; J gene: TRBJ2-5; CDR3 DNA: TGTGCCAGCAGCCGTCTTAGCGTTGTCCAAGAGACCCAGTACTTC; CDR3 protein: CASSRLSVVQETQYF
D gene: TRBD2; clone size: NA; V gene: TRBV10-1; J gene: TRBJ2-3; CDR3 DNA: TGCGCCAGCAGTGAGTCGGGAGCGGGGGGTGAAGATACGCAGTATTTT; CDR3 protein: CASSESGAGGEDTQYF
D gene: TRBD1; clone size: NA; V gene: TRBV10-3; J gene: TRBJ2-3; CDR3 DNA: TGTGCCATCAGGCCCAATCCGGGACAGGGGGGGACGGGAACAGATACGCAGTATTTT; CDR3 protein: CAIRPNPGQGGTGTDTQYF
D gene: TRBD2; clone size: NA; V gene: TRBV20-1; J gene: TRBJ2-2; CDR3 DNA: TGCAGTGCTAGAGATATGGCAGGACTAGCGTCGAACACCGGGGAGCTGTTTTTT; CDR3 protein: CSARDMAGLASNTGELFF
D gene: TRBD1; clone size: NA; V gene: TRBV29-1; J gene: TRBJ1-2; CDR3 DNA: TGCAGCGTTGACGAGGGGGCGGGAGGCTACACCTTC; CDR3 protein: CSVDEGAGGYTF
D gene: NA; clone size: few; V gene: TRBV20-1; J gene: TRBJ2-2; CDR3 DNA: TGCAGTCTCCTTAGGCCTAGTGGAGCCGGGGAGCTGTTTTTT; CDR3 protein: CSLLRPSGAGELFF
D gene: TRBD1; clone size: NA; V gene: TRBV15; J gene: TRBJ2-1; CDR3 DNA: TGTGCCACCAGCAAAGGACAGGGGGCAGGGACCTACAATGAGCAGTTCTTC; CDR3 protein: CATSKGQGAGTYNEQFF
D gene: NA; clone size: NA; V gene: TRBV18; J gene: TRBJ2-3; CDR3 DNA: TGTGCCAGCTCACCACCCGATGAGAGGGATACGCAGTATTTT; CDR3 protein: CASSPPDERDTQYF
D gene: NA; clone size: NA; V gene: TRBV7-9; J gene: TRBJ2-6; CDR3 DNA: TGTGCCAGCAGCCCCAGTGGACCCGGGGCGGGGGCCAACGTCCTGACTTTC; CDR3 protein: CASSPSGPGAGANVLTF
D gene: TRBD2; clone size: once; V gene: TRBV12-3/TRBV12-4; J gene: TRBJ2-3; CDR3 DNA: TGTGCCAGCAGCGCCCTAGCGGGGGGAGCGGATACGCAGTATTTT; CDR3 protein: CASSALAGGADTQYF
D gene: NA; clone size: few; V gene: TRBV6-1; J gene: TRBJ2-6; CDR3 DNA: TGTGCCAGCAGTGAAAGCCGGGACACCTCTGGGGCCAACGTCCTGACTTTC; CDR3 protein: CASSESRDTSGANVLTF
D gene: TRBD2; clone size: few; V gene: TRBV6-6; J gene: TRBJ2-1; CDR3 DNA: TGTGCCAGCAGTATTACTAGCGGGGGGTTGGATGAGCAGTTCTTC; CDR3 protein: CASSITSGGLDEQFF
D gene: TRBD1; clone size: NA; V gene: TRBV7-2; J gene: TRBJ2-5; CDR3 DNA: TGTGCCAGCAACTTTGCGTCCACAGGGGGCCGAGAGACCCAGTACTTC; CDR3 protein: CASNFASTGGRETQYF
D gene: TRBD2; clone size: NA; V gene: TRBV4-2; J gene: TRBJ2-1; CDR3 DNA: TGTGCCAGCAGCTCTAGCGGGGGGGAGAACTCCTACAATGAGCAGTTCTTC; CDR3 protein: CASSSSGGENSYNEQFF
D gene: NA; clone size: few; V gene: TRBV5-1; J gene: TRBJ2-7; CDR3 DNA: TGCGCCAGCAGCCTTGGGGGAGACAGGATGACCTACGAGCAGTACTTC; CDR3 protein: CASSLGGDRMTYEQYF
D gene: NA; clone size: NA; V gene: TRBV5-5; J gene: TRBJ1-2; CDR3 DNA: TGTGCCAGCACCCCTAGGTGGGGTGACTATGGCTACACCTTC; CDR3 protein: CASTPRWGDYGYTF
D gene: NA; clone size: NA; V gene: TRBV4-1; J gene: TRBJ1-1; CDR3 DNA: TGCGCCAGCGGGCGGGGGGATTACACTGAAGCTTTCTTT; CDR3 protein: CASGRGDYTEAFF
D gene: NA; clone size: once; V gene: TRBV11-2; J gene: TRBJ2-7; CDR3 DNA: TGTGCCAGCAGCTTAGACGCGGAGGTCGGGCAGTACTTC; CDR3 protein: CASSLDAEVGQYF
D gene: NA; clone size: NA; V gene: TRBV12-3/TRBV12-4; J gene: TRBJ2-4; CDR3 DNA: TGTGCCAGCAGCACCCGGGACGGCCTCTCGGTGGTTCAGTACTTC; CDR3 protein: CASSTRDGLSVVQYF
D gene: TRBD1; clone size: few; V gene: TRBV7-9; J gene: TRBJ1-2; CDR3 DNA: TGTGCCAGCAGCTGGACAGGGGATCCTAACTATGGCTACACCTTC; CDR3 protein: CASSWTGDPNYGYTF
D gene: TRBD1; clone size: few; V gene: TRBV5-6; J gene: TRBJ1-1; CDR3 DNA: TGTGCCAGCAACCCAGGGGGCCCTATGGCGAACACTGAAGCTTTCTTT; CDR3 protein: CASNPGGPMANTEAFF
D gene: NA; clone size: NA; V gene: TRBV12-3/TRBV12-4; J gene: TRBJ1-2; CDR3 DNA: TGTGCCAGCAGTAGGTACGGGTCAGGTGACTATGGCTACACCTTC; CDR3 protein: CASSRYGSGDYGYTF
D gene: NA; clone size: NA; V gene: TRBV7-9; J gene: TRBJ1-4; CDR3 DNA: TGTGCCAGCAGCTTAGACCCAGGAAGTAATGAAAAACTGTTTTTT; CDR3 protein: CASSLDPGSNEKLFF
D gene: NA; clone size: NA; V gene: TRBV29-1; J gene: TRBJ1-1; CDR3 DNA: TGCAGCGGGGCGGACAGTAATACTGAAGCTTTCTTT; CDR3 protein: CSGADSNTEAFF
D gene: NA; clone size: NA; V gene: TRBV9; J gene: TRBJ2-1; CDR3 DNA: TGTGCCAGTAGCGTAGAGGGAGGGGGCCGATACAATGAGCAGTTCTTC; CDR3 protein: CASSVEGGGRYNEQFF
D gene: TRBD2; clone size: NA; V gene: TRBV7-9; J gene: TRBJ2-5; CDR3 DNA: TGTGCCAGCAGCTTAGTAGGGACTAGGCAAGAGACCCAGTACTTC; CDR3 protein: CASSLVGTRQETQYF
D gene: NA; clone size: NA; V gene: TRBV2; J gene: TRBJ2-3; CDR3 DNA: TGTGCCAGCACCAGGACCCAGGAGGATACGCAGTATTTT; CDR3 protein: CASTRTQEDTQYF